Following are 18 T cell receptor beta chains from one sample sequenced in a study of technical replicates of blood from several donors. The table came from immunoSEQ multiplex PCR; TCRdb's copy has only in-frame clones and leaves some out. The sample shows around 67,000 clones, 80% to 95% of them seen only once. Sequencing used T cells isolated from PBMCs. These receptors all come from a human donor in good health.

CDR3 bases: TGTGCCAGCAGTAAGGAGCGGGGGGCAGATACGCAGTATTTT. Its translation is CASSKERGADTQYF. The chain has TRBV28 and TRBJ2-3; 9 bases fit TRBD2. CDR1 and CDR2 (germline): MDHEN, SYDVKM. This CDR3 has 14 amino acids. J was trimmed by 4 bases and V by 5 bases; bases with no gene match: 4.

The V call is TRBV5-1, the J call TRBJ2-7; D may be TRBD1 (5 bases). Germline lookup yields CDR1 SGHRS and CDR2 YFSETQ. This CDR3 comprises 14 residues. Trimming took 4 bases from V and 6 from J, leaving 17 bases between them. The CDR3: CASSVTDTTREQYF. The CDR3 region has the DNA TGCGCCAGCAGCGTGACAGATACGACCCGCGAGCAGTACTTC.

The rearrangement uses TRBV1 and TRBJ2-3; the table's D call TRBD2 went unverified against the DNA. TRBV1 is shown as a pseudogene. This CDR3 contains 11 residues. This CDR3 reads CTSRRRSPQYF. The CDR3 DNA sequence: TGCACCAGCAGGAGAAGGAGTCCGCAGTATTTT.

The V gene is TRBV10-3, the J gene TRBJ1-2; possible D gene TRBD1, 6 bases. Trimming pared 6 bases from V and 0 bases from J, leaving 14 bases between. CDR1 is ENHRY and CDR2 is SYGVKD in the germline V gene. The CDR3 has 15 amino acids. The CDR3 is CAISPGVRANYGYTF. The CDR3 DNA reads TGTGCCATCAGCCCAGGGGTGAGGGCTAACTATGGCTACACCTTC.

This rearrangement joins TRBV11-2 to TRBJ2-3, with 12 bases fitting TRBD2. Germline CDR1 and CDR2: SGHAT and FQNNGV. The CDR3 has 17 amino acids. Trimming removed 0 bases from V and 4 bases from J; junction bases left unmatched: 5. CDR3 protein: CASSLDKTSGSADTQYF. CDR3 nucleotide sequence: TGTGCCAGCAGCTTAGATAAGACTAGCGGGAGTGCAGATACGCAGTATTTT.

This chain connects TRBV13 to TRBJ1-2; 9 positions match TRBD1. Germline-derived CDR1 and CDR2 are PRHDT and FYEKMQ (reference sequence). The CDR3 is 13 residues long. After removal of 0 bases from V and 11 bases from J, the junction contained 4 bases not matched to a gene. The CDR3 nucleotides read TGTGCCAGCAGCTTAGGGACAGGGACAGGGTACACCTTC. Amino acid sequence: CASSLGTGTGYTF.

The V call is TRBV6-4, the J call TRBJ2-2, with 11 bases identical to TRBD1. There are 14 residues in the CDR3. The germline CDR1 and CDR2 sequences are MRHNA and SNTAGT. With 5 bases clipped from V and 6 bases from J, the junction kept 2 bases outside the gene matches. CDR3 sequence: CASSPGQGAGELFF. The DNA of the CDR3 is TGTGCCAGCAGTCCGGGACAGGGGGCCGGGGAGCTGTTTTTT.

CDR3 nucleotide sequence: TGTGCCAGCACCTTATCGGGGTCGTTCTTATACTCTGGAAACACCATATATTTT. It is translated as CASTLSGSFLYSGNTIYF. The chain uses TRBV28 and TRBJ1-3; no firm D call. The V gene's germline CDR1 is MDHEN and CDR2 SYDVKM. V gave up 7 bases and J gave up 0 bases, with 22 bases separating them. CDR3 length: 18 amino acids.

The chain carries TRBV6-5 and TRBJ2-3; D is ambiguous. Germline CDR1 MNHEY, CDR2 SVGAGI. The ends were cut back, 0 bases at V and 5 bases at J, with 9 bases in the middle. CDR3 length: 14 amino acids. The chain's CDR3 is CASSYSYSLDTQYF. The DNA for the CDR3 is TGTGCCAGCAGTTACTCGTACAGTCTAGATACGCAGTATTTT.

The chain has TRBV4-1 and TRBJ1-2; TRBD1 aligns across 10 bases. The CDR3 is 16 amino acids. In germline, CDR1 is MGHRA, CDR2 YSYEKL. With V trimmed by 0 bases and J by 7 bases, 8 bases remained unmatched. Here the CDR3 reads CASSQEGGTGASGYTF. In DNA form, the CDR3 reads TGCGCCAGCAGCCAAGAAGGTGGGACAGGGGCGTCTGGCTACACCTTC.

The chain combines TRBV10-3 with TRBJ2-3; TRBD2 matches at 9 bases. CDR1 and CDR2 from the germline V gene are ENHRY and SYGVKD. The ends lost 0 bases at V and 2 bases at J; junction bases unmatched: 6. The CDR3 totals 17 residues. This CDR3 reads CAISESISGGSTDTQYF. The CDR3 region has the DNA TGTGCCATCAGTGAGTCGATTAGCGGGGGATCCACAGATACGCAGTATTTT.

The chain employs TRBV30 and TRBJ2-5; no clear D. This CDR3 contains 11 residues. Germline values: CDR1 GTSNPN, CDR2 SVGIG (reference sequence). Trimming stripped 1 base from V and 4 bases from J, with 4 bases between. The CDR3 loop reads CAWSGGETQYF. DNA for the CDR3: TGTGCCTGGAGTGGAGGAGAGACCCAGTACTTC.

The chain carries TRBV28 and TRBJ2-5; 10 bases are a match to TRBD1. The CDR3 covers 15 residues. The V gene's germline CDR1 is MDHEN and CDR2 SYDVKM. V gave up 3 bases and J gave up 5 bases; unmatched junction bases: 6. CDR3 residues: CASSLGTGARETQYF. In DNA form, the CDR3 reads TGTGCCAGCAGTTTGGGGACAGGGGCCCGGGAGACCCAGTACTTC. The variable domain in full, completed from reference TRBV28 and TRBJ2-5, reads DVKVTQSSRYLVKRTGEKVFLECVQDMDHENMFWYRQDPGLGLRLIYFSYDVKMKEKGDIPEGYSVSREKKERFSLILESASTNQTSMYLCASSLGTGARETQYFGPGTRLLVL.

This chain uses TRBV11-2 with TRBJ2-1; D unclear. There are 16 residues in the CDR3. The V end lost 3 bases, the J end lost 0 bases, and 12 bases lay between the germline ends. Per germline, CDR1 SGHAT and CDR2 FQNNGV. This CDR3 reads CASSFRLMSSYNEQFF. The CDR3 bases are TGTGCCAGCAGCTTCAGGTTGATGAGCTCCTACAATGAGCAGTTCTTC.

This chain connects TRBV6-5 to TRBJ2-1; 8 bases line up with TRBD1. V was clipped by 11 bases and J by 7 bases; unmatched bases: 13. The CDR3 spans 14 residues. Germline CDR1 MNHEY, CDR2 SVGAGI. Written as DNA, the CDR3 is TGTGCCGCAGGGGGCGAGATGTCTTATAATGAGCAGTTCTTC. Amino acids: CAAGGEMSYNEQFF.

The J gene is TRBJ2-5, the V gene TRBV20-1; D gene unclear. CDR1 is DFQATT, CDR2 SNEGSKA, per germline (reference sequence). V shed 5 bases and J shed 7 bases, with 11 bases lying between them. The CDR3 totals 11 residues. CDR3 DNA: TGCAGTGCTTACCCCTCGGGGACCCAGTACTTC. Residues: CSAYPSGTQYF.

The chain combines TRBV5-1 with TRBJ1-2; D possibly corresponds to TRBD1 (5 bases). The CDR3 length is 12 residues. Germline CDR1 and CDR2: SGHRS and YFSETQ. Trimming pared 2 bases from V and 4 bases from J, leaving 6 bases between. Here the CDR3 DNA reads TGCGCCAGCAGCTTAACAGGCTATGGCTACACCTTC. This encodes CASSLTGYGYTF.

The chain has TRBV6-5 and TRBJ1-5; D may be TRBD1 (6 bases). CDR1 and CDR2 from the germline V gene are MNHEY and SVGAGI. Trimming left V 5 bases short and J 5 bases short, with 13 bases between. CDR3 length equals 14 residues. The CDR3 reads CASSTGPPYQPQHF. The CDR3 coding sequence is TGTGCCAGCAGTACAGGGCCGCCTTATCAGCCCCAGCATTTT.